This T cell receptor (beta chain) was identified in a study of cytomegalovirus exposure and HLA in healthy donors. 13 Jbeta primers and 60 Vbeta primers were used for the PCR. Here immunoSEQ multiplex PCR was the method, and the copy in TCRdb shows in-frame clones only, minus some. The data contain more than 90,000 clones, around 70% of them singletons. The CDR3 runs 13 residues. V lost 3 bases, J lost 1 base, and 6 bases lay in between. The germline V gene encodes CDR1 MRHNA and CDR2 SNTAGT. The sample consisted of PBMCs. The clonotype was recovered from a woman aged 45-65 years in good health and CMV-seropositive. The J gene is TRBJ1-2, the V gene TRBV6-4; possibly TRBD1 for D (5 bases). CDR3 nucleotide sequence: TGTGCCAGCAGTGAAGGGGTTAACTATGGCTACACCTTC. This encodes CASSEGVNYGYTF.